The next 9 T cell receptor beta chains were all read from a single sample in a study of human T cells and chemical hapten exposure. The time point denotes: patch test 2, 6 weeks after DPC sensitization. The treatment was: therapeutic diphenylcyclopropenone sensitization with weekly scalp DPC. A single record per CDR3 protein comes from TCRdb applying MiXCR to the RACE reads. Here the sample spans about 140,000 distinct CDR3 sequences, about 11% being singletons. Sequencing used whole blood, obtained in connection with sensitization to the hapten diphenylcyclopropenone (DPC). The receptors here all came from a woman in her fifties or sixties with alopecia areata. Some clones in this sample may be carry-over from other donors' samples.

The CDR3 sequence is CASSLGSGRNHNEQFF. CDR3 DNA sequence: TGTGCCAGCAGCTTAGGTAGCGGGAGGAACCACAATGAGCAGTTCTTC. The chain employs TRBV11-2 and TRBJ2-1, with 10 bases matching TRBD2. The CDR3 spans 16 residues. J gave up 5 bases and V 1 base, and 5 bases lay outside the gene matches. Germline V lookup: CDR1 SGHAT, CDR2 FQNNGV.

This clonotype was seen many times. The rearrangement uses TRBV27 and TRBJ2-1; weak D call: TRBD2 (6 bases). CDR1 and CDR2 (germline): MNHEY, SMNVEV (reference sequence). The CDR3 is 12 amino acids. The germline V and J ends were trimmed by 4 bases and 14 bases, with 15 bases remaining between them. DNA for the CDR3: TGTGCCAGCAGTTCGGGCGATAGGGAGGAGTTCTTC. It encodes CASSSGDREEFF.

The chain carries TRBV5-1 and TRBJ2-3, with a weak D call TRBD1 (5 bases). The CDR3 contains 16 residues. Trimming took 4 bases from V and 0 from J, leaving 15 bases between them. Looked up from germline, CDR1 is SGHRS and CDR2 is YFSETQ. In DNA, the CDR3 is TGCGCCAGCAGCCGCCAAGACAGTGGTAGCACAGATACGCAGTATTTT. It translates to CASSRQDSGSTDTQYF.

This clonotype was seen a few times. The chain uses TRBV7-3 and TRBJ2-2, with D tentatively TRBD1 or TRBD2 (6 bases each). CDR1 is SGHTA and CDR2 is FQGTGA in the germline V gene. CDR3 length: 15 amino acids. Deletions cut 2 bases from V and 4 bases from J, with 11 bases between. The CDR3 protein is CASSLAGGPTGELFF. CDR3 DNA: TGTGCCAGCAGCTTAGCCGGGGGCCCCACCGGGGAGCTGTTTTTT.

DNA for the CDR3: TGCAGCGTTGGAGGGGGACTAGCGGGAGGGCCGGGTACGCAGTATTTT. Residues: CSVGGGLAGGPGTQYF. J is TRBJ2-3 and V is TRBV29-1; 16 positions match TRBD2. The CDR3 totals 16 residues. The V gene end was trimmed by 4 bases and the J gene end by 8 bases; junction bases not matched to a gene: 9. Germline loops: CDR1 SQVTM, CDR2 ANQGSEA.

In the case of this clonotype: A read error may account for a junction end that differs from germline. The chain combines TRBV7-7 with TRBJ2-2, with D perhaps matching TRBD1 (6 bases). Germline V gene sequence: CDR1 SSHAT, CDR2 FNYEAQ (reference sequence). The CDR3 extends over 14 amino acids. CDR3 nucleotide sequence: TGTGCTAGCAGCTTACAGGGTTACACCGGGGAGCTGTTTTTT. As protein: CASSLQGYTGELFF. The variable domain in full, with the rest retrieved from reference TRBV7-7 and TRBJ2-2, is GAGVSQSPRYKVTKRGQDVTLRCDPISSHATLYWYQQALGQGPEFLTYFNYEAQPDKSGLPSDRFSAERPEGSISTLTIQRTEQRDSAMYRCASSLQGYTGELFFGEGSRLTVL.

This clonotype was observed a few times. The chain's CDR3 is CASSQEFRDSSYEQYF. CDR3 nucleotides: TGTGCCAGCAGCCAAGAATTCCGTGACAGCTCCTACGAGCAGTACTTC. V gene TRBV14 combines with J gene TRBJ2-7; tentatively, D is TRBD1 (5 bases). CDR3 length equals 16 residues. CDR1 is SGHDN and CDR2 is FVKESK in the germline V gene. V gave up 0 bases and J gave up 0 bases, with 12 bases separating them.

The chain links TRBV10-3 to TRBJ2-1; D may be TRBD1 (5 bases). CDR1 and CDR2 from the germline V gene are ENHRY and SYGVKD. The CDR3 extends over 11 amino acids. The V end was cut by 2 bases, the J end by 11 bases, with 7 bases between. The CDR3 sequence: CAISEGQKQFF. CDR3 in DNA: TGTGCCATCAGTGAGGGACAAAAGCAGTTCTTC.

Ten or more counts support this clonotype. This chain connects TRBV14 to TRBJ2-1, with D possibly TRBD1 on 5 matching bases. This CDR3 is built from 13 residues. V lost 6 bases and J lost 9, with 15 bases in between. CDR1 is SGHDN and CDR2 is FVKESK in the germline V gene. The CDR3 loop is CASRGRSQGEQFF. The CDR3 DNA reads as TGTGCCAGCAGAGGTCGGAGTCAGGGTGAGCAGTTCTTC.